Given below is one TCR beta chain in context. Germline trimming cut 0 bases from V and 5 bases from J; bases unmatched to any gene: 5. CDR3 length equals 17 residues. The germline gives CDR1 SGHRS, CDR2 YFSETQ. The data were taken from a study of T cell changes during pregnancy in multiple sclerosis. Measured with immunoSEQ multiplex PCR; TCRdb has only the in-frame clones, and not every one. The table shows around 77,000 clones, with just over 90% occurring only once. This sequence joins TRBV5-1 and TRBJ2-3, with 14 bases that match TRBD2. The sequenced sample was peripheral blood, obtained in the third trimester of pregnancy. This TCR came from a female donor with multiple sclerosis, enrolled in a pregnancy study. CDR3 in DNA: TGCGCCAGCAGCTTGGACCCGGGACTAGCGGGAGTAGATACGCAGTATTTT. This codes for CASSLDPGLAGVDTQYF.